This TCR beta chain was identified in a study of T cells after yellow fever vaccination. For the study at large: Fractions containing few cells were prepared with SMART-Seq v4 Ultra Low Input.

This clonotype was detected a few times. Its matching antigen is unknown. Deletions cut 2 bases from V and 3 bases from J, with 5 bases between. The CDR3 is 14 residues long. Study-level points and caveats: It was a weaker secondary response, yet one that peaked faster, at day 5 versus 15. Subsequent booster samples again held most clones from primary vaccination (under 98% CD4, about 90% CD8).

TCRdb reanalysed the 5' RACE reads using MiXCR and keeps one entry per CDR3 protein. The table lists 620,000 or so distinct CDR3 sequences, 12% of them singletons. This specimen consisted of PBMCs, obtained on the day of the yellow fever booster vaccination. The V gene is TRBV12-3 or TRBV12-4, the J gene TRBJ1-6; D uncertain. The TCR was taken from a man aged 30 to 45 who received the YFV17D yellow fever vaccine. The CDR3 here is CASSLKVYNSPLHF. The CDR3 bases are TGTGCCAGCAGTTTAAAGGTCTATAATTCACCCCTCCACTTT.